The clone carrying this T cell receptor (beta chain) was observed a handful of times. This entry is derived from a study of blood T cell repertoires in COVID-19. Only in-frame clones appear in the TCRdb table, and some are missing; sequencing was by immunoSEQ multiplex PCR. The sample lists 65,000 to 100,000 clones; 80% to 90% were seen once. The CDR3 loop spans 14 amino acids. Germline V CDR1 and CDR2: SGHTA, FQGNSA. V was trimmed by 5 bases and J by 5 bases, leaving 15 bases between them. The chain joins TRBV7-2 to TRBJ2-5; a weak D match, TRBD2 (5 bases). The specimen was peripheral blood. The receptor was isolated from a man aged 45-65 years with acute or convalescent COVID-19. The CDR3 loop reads CASSLRVTGETQYF. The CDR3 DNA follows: TGTGCCAGCAGCCTGAGGGTTACCGGGGAGACCCAGTACTTC.